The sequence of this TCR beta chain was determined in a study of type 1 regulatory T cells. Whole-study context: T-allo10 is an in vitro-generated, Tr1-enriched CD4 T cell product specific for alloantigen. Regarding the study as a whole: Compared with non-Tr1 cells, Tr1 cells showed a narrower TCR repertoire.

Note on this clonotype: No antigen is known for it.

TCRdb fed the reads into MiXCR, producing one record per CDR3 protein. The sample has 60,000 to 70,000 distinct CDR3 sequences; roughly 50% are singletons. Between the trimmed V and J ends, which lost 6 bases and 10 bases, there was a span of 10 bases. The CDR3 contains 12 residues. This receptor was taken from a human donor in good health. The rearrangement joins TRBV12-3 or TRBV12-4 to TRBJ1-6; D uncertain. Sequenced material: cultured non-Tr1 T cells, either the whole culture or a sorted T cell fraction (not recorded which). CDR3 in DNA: TGTGCCAGCAGCCGGACTTCATCACCCCTCCACTTT. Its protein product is CASSRTSSPLHF.